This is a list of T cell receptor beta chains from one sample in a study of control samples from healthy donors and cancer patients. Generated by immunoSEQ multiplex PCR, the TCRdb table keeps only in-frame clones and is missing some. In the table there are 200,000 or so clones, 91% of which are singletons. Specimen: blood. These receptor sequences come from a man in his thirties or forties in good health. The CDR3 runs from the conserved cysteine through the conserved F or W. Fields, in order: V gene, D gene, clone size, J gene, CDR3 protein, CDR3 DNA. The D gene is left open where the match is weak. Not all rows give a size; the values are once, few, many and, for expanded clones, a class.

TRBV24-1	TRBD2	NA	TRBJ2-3	CATSEQSGGTDTQYF	TGTGCCACCAGTGAACAAAGCGGGGGCACAGATACGCAGTATTTT
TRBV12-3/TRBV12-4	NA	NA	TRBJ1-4	CASSQGREKLFF	TGTGCCAGCAGCCAGGGGAGGGAGAAACTGTTTTTT
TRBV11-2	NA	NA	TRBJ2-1	CASSPGMGNEQFF	TGTGCCAGCAGCCCGGGAATGGGGAATGAGCAGTTCTTC
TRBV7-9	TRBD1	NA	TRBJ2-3	CASSPGQGVADTQYF	TGTGCCAGCAGCCCGGGACAGGGGGTGGCAGATACGCAGTATTTT
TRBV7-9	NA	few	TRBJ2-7	CASSLRGYEQYF	TGTGCCAGCAGCTTACGTGGGTACGAGCAGTACTTC
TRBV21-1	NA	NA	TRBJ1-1	CASSNIPPVGTTEAFF	TGTGCCAGCAGCAATATCCCTCCAGTTGGAACGACTGAAGCTTTCTTT
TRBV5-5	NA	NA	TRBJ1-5	CASSLEGSNQPQHF	TGTGCCAGCAGCTTGGAGGGCAGCAATCAGCCCCAGCATTTT
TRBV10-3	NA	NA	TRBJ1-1	CAISQGSEATEAFF	TGTGCCATCAGCCAGGGGTCTGAGGCCACTGAAGCTTTCTTT
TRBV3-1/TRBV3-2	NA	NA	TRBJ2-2	CASSQGWSSNTGELFF	TGTGCCAGCAGCCAAGGATGGAGTTCGAACACCGGGGAGCTGTTTTTT
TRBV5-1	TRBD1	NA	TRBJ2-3	CASSLFETGGSGTDTQYF	TGCGCCAGCAGCTTGTTTGAGACAGGGGGATCAGGCACAGATACGCAGTATTTT
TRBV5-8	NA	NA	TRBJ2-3	CASSIRGPDTQYF	TGTGCCAGCAGCATCAGGGGCCCAGATACGCAGTATTTT
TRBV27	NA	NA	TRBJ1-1	CASSLRGTEAFF	TGTGCCAGCAGTCTACGGGGCACTGAAGCTTTCTTT
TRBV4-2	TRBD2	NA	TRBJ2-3	CASSQEGGFSGVITDTQYF	TGTGCCAGCAGCCAAGAGGGGGGGTTTAGCGGGGTGATCACAGATACGCAGTATTTT
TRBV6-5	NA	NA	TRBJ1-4	CASSYRRGHANEKLFF	TGTGCCAGCAGTTACCGCCGGGGACACGCCAATGAAAAACTGTTTTTT
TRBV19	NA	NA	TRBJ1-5	CASSIGGYSNQPQHF	TGTGCCAGTAGTATTGGGGGGTATAGCAATCAGCCCCAGCATTTT
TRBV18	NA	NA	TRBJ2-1	CASSTSWNEQFF	TGTGCCAGCTCAACAAGTTGGAATGAGCAGTTCTTC
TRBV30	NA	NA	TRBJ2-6	CAWSSGYSGANVLTF	TGTGCCTGGAGTTCCGGTTACTCTGGGGCCAACGTCCTGACTTTC
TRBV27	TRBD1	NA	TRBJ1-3	CASSPGQGIGNTIYF	TGTGCCAGCAGTCCGGGACAGGGGATTGGAAACACCATATATTTT
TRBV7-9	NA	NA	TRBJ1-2	CASSPGGSIYGYTF	TGTGCCAGCAGCCCTGGGGGGTCCATCTATGGCTACACCTTC
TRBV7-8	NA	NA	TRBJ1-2	CASSLAARATNYGYTF	TGTGCCAGCAGCTTAGCGGCCAGGGCAACTAACTATGGCTACACCTTC
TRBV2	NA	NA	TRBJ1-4	CASVWGTRTNEKLFF	TGTGCCAGCGTTTGGGGGACGCGGACTAATGAAAAACTGTTTTTT
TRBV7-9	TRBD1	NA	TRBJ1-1	CASSRQGYTEAFF	TGTGCCAGCAGCAGACAGGGTTACACTGAAGCTTTCTTT
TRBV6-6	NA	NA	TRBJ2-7	CASSSRGSEAHEQYF	TGTGCCAGCAGTTCCCGGGGCTCCGAGGCCCACGAGCAGTACTTC
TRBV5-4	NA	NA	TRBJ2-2	CASSADTLLSGELFF	TGTGCTAGCAGCGCGGACACACTACTATCCGGGGAGCTGTTTTTT
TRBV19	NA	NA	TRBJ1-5	CASSSNSGGNQPQHF	TGTGCCAGTAGCTCAAACTCGGGGGGCAATCAGCCCCAGCATTTT
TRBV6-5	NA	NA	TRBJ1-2	CASSYSNPDYYGYTF	TGTGCCAGCAGTTACTCGAATCCTGACTACTATGGCTACACCTTC
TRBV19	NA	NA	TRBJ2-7	CASSMQQASEQYF	TGTGCCAGTAGTATGCAACAGGCGTCCGAGCAGTACTTC
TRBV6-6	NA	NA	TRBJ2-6	CASSTGRSGANVLTF	TGTGCCAGCAGTACCGGGCGCTCTGGGGCCAACGTCCTGACTTTC
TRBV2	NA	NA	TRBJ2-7	CATTPRGEQYF	TGTGCCACCACTCCGAGGGGGGAGCAGTACTTC
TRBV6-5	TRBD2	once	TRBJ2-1	CASRGKLAGGDEQFF	TGTGCCAGCAGGGGGAAACTAGCGGGGGGAGATGAGCAGTTCTTC
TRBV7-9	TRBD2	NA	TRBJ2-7	CASRAAGGPSYEQYF	TGTGCCAGCAGGGCGGCGGGGGGCCCTTCGTACGAGCAGTACTTC
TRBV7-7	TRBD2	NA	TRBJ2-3	CASSLSGGLGTDTQYF	TGTGCCAGCAGCTTATCGGGGGGATTGGGCACAGATACGCAGTATTTT
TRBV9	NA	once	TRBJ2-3	CASSVGRLVSHDTQYF	TGTGCCAGCAGCGTAGGGAGACTAGTCTCCCACGATACGCAGTATTTT
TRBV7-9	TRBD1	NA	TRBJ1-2	CASSEDRGRDYGYTF	TGTGCCAGCAGCGAAGACAGGGGTCGGGACTATGGCTACACCTTC
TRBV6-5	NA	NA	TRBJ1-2	CASTNIQGSYGYTF	TGTGCCAGCACCAACATACAGGGATCCTATGGCTACACCTTC
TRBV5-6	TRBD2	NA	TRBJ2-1	CASCPFLADYNEQFF	TGTGCCAGCTGCCCTTTTCTAGCGGATTACAATGAGCAGTTCTTC
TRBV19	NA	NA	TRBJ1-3	CASSTQGAGGNTIYF	TGTGCCAGTAGCACACAGGGCGCCGGGGGGAACACCATATATTTT
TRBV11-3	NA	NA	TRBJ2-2	CASSLLPLGPSETNTGELFF	TGTGCCAGCAGCTTACTCCCCCTGGGTCCATCCGAAACAAACACCGGGGAGCTGTTTTTT
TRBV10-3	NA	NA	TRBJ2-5	CAISESEGQGLETQYF	TGTGCCATCAGTGAGTCAGAAGGCCAGGGTTTGGAGACCCAGTACTTC
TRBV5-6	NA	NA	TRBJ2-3	CASSEIRIRGFGDTQYF	TGTGCCAGCAGCGAGATCCGGATTCGCGGGTTTGGAGATACGCAGTATTTT
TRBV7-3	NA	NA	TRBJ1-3	CASSSTAGNTIYF	TGTGCCAGCAGCTCGACAGCGGGGAACACCATATATTTT
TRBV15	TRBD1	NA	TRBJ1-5	CATSSTEQGAFDSNQPQHF	TGTGCCACCAGCAGTACGGAACAGGGGGCTTTCGATAGCAATCAGCCCCAGCATTTT
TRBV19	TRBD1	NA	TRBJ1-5	CASGAGQDSNQPQHF	TGTGCCAGTGGGGCGGGACAGGATAGCAATCAGCCCCAGCATTTT
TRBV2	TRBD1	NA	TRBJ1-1	CASSADRDTEAFF	TGTGCCAGCAGTGCGGACAGGGACACTGAAGCTTTCTTT
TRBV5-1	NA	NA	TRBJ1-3	CASSLGSGNTIYF	TGCGCCAGCAGCTTGGGATCAGGAAACACCATATATTTT
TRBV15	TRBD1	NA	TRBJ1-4	CATTTLTPGGQREKLFF	TGTGCCACCACCACACTCACGCCAGGGGGTCAACGTGAAAAACTGTTTTTT